Following are 5 T cell receptor beta chains from one sample sequenced in a study of cytomegalovirus exposure and HLA in healthy donors. Both 60 Vbeta primers and 13 Jbeta primers went into the PCR. Profiling relied on immunoSEQ multiplex PCR, and the TCRdb table lists in-frame clones only, not all of them. The sample includes some 200,000 clones. The sequencing sample was made of PBMCs. The source of these receptors is a girl aged 2 to 9 in good health and CMV-seropositive.

The chain employs TRBV7-2 and TRBJ1-5; 8 nucleotides match TRBD1. V lost 1 base to trimming and J lost 5 bases; unmatched junction nucleotides: 4. The germline V gene encodes CDR1 SGHTA and CDR2 FQGNSA. The CDR3 spans 15 residues. CDR3 loop: CASSLGQGFYQPQHF. The CDR3, as DNA: TGTGCCAGCAGCTTAGGACAGGGGTTCTATCAGCCCCAGCATTTT.

The chain employs TRBV10-1 and TRBJ2-2; possibly TRBD1 for D (6 bases). V was clipped by 3 bases and J by 5 bases, with 16 bases between them. This CDR3 contains 16 residues. Germline V gene lookup returns CDR1 WNHNN and CDR2 SYGVQD (reference sequence). This CDR3 is CASSDTAGVDTGELFF. DNA for the CDR3: TGCGCCAGCAGTGACACGGCAGGGGTGGATACCGGGGAGCTGTTTTTT.

The gene calls are TRBV7-2 and TRBJ2-5; no clear D. The DNA end is a closer match to TRBJ2-7, so the J assignment may be wrong. The length of the CDR3 is 12 residues. Germline values: CDR1 SGHTA, CDR2 FQGNSA. CDR3 region: CASSLGSYEQYF. In DNA form, the CDR3 reads TGTGCCAGCAGCTTAGGTTCCTACGAGCAGTACTTC.

The chain links TRBV11-2 to TRBJ1-2; 7 bases align to TRBD1. The trim removed 4 bases at V and 4 bases at J, leaving 9 bases unmatched. The CDR3 totals 15 residues. Germline lookup yields CDR1 SGHAT and CDR2 FQNNGV. The CDR3 sequence is CASSSPDREAYGYTF. CDR3 coding DNA: TGTGCCAGCAGCTCGCCTGACAGGGAGGCCTATGGCTACACCTTC. Combining the CDR3 with reference TRBV11-2 and TRBJ1-2 gives the whole variable domain EAGVAQSPRYKIIEKRQSVAFWCNPISGHATLYWYQQILGQGPKLLIQFQNNGVVDDSQLPKDRFSAERLKGVDSTLKIQPAKLEDSAVYLCASSSPDREAYGYTFGSGTRLTVV.

The chain is built from TRBV5-1 and TRBJ2-1; 11 nucleotides align to TRBD1. With V trimmed by 0 bases and J by 4 bases, 3 bases remained unmatched. Germline values: CDR1 SGHRS, CDR2 YFSETQ. The CDR3 sequence is 16 residues long. The CDR3, as DNA: TGCGCCAGCAGCTTGGGGGACAGGGGGGTATACAATGAGCAGTTCTTC. This encodes CASSLGDRGVYNEQFF.